This T cell receptor (beta chain) was sequenced during a study of monozygotic twins with inflammatory bowel disease. Per germline, CDR1 MNHEY and CDR2 SVGAGI. This CDR3 is 19 amino acids long. Findings and limits, study-wide: Versus healthy twins, IBD patients showed fewer clonotypes shared with others, especially with disease activity.

TCRdb reprocessed the 5' RACE reads and keeps a single row for each CDR3 protein, giving no DNA. The data include some 210,000 distinct CDR3 sequences; the top ten clones carry roughly 1.5%. With regard to this clonotype: Its antigen is not identified.

Specimen: blood. This chain uses TRBV6-5 with TRBJ2-5; TCRdb returns TRBD2, unconfirmable since there is no DNA. The clonotype originates from a human donor with ulcerative colitis or Crohn's disease, or a healthy co-twin of an affected twin (not recorded which). The CDR3 is CASSYSAQRVREREETQYF.